The 28 T cell receptor beta chains in this list originate from one sample, sequenced in a study of T cells after yellow fever vaccination. MiXCR was run by TCRdb on the 5' RACE reads, yielding one entry per CDR3 protein. The data contain approximately 510,000 distinct CDR3 sequences, roughly a fifth of them singletons. Sequenced material: PBMCs, taken around 3 weeks after the first yellow fever vaccination. Receptors originate from a man between 18 and 29 years old who received the YFV17D yellow fever vaccine.

This clonotype was observed a few times. This chain connects TRBV5-1 to TRBJ1-2; unclear D gene. The CDR3 consists of 11 residues. Trimming removed 7 bases from V and 6 bases from J, with 10 bases in between. The V gene's germline CDR1 is SGHRS and CDR2 YFSETQ. CDR3 DNA sequence: TGCGCCAGCTGGACGGAGGATGGCTACACCTTC. It codes for CASWTEDGYTF.

In its sample, this clonotype was seen a few times. The chain combines TRBV2 with TRBJ1-2, with D possibly matching TRBD1 (5 bases). The V and J ends lost 6 bases and 2 bases respectively, with 16 bases between them. Germline assignment: CDR1 SNHLY and CDR2 FYNNEI. This CDR3 has 15 amino acids. The CDR3 coding sequence is TGTGCCAGCAGGCGGGGCCAGCCGGCGAACTATGGCTACACCTTC. Its protein is CASRRGQPANYGYTF.

The gene calls are TRBV11-1 and TRBJ1-6; perhaps TRBD1 as D (5 bases). The germline gives CDR1 SGHAT, CDR2 FQDESV (reference sequence). The CDR3 spans 19 residues. Trimming shortened V by 1 base and J by 6 bases, and 22 bases separated the two germline ends. This chain's CDR3 is CASSLVSREFLISNSPLHF. CDR3 nucleotide sequence: TGTGCCAGCAGCTTAGTGTCCAGGGAGTTTCTTATTAGTAATTCACCCCTCCACTTT.

A few counts support this clonotype. J is TRBJ2-1 and V is TRBV4-2; no definite D call. From germline, CDR1 is LGHNA and CDR2 YNFKEQ. Trimming shortened V by 4 bases and J by 8 bases, and 9 bases separated the two germline ends. The CDR3 has 12 amino acids. For the CDR3, the DNA is TGTGCCAGCAGCCCAATGACTGATGAGCAGTTCTTC. This sequence encodes CASSPMTDEQFF.

Only a few counts were recorded for this clonotype. The chain employs TRBV30 and TRBJ2-2, with TRBD1 matching over 7 bases. This CDR3 is built from 13 residues. The germline V gene has CDR1 GTSNPN and CDR2 SVGIG (reference sequence). The J segment lost 5 bases and the V segment lost 1 base, leaving 1 base of the junction unmatched. The CDR3 DNA reads TGTGCCTGGAGTGCGACAGGGACCGGGGAGCTGTTTTTT. Translating it yields CAWSATGTGELFF.

V usage is TRBV5-1 and J usage is TRBJ1-1; D not resolved. Germline loops: CDR1 SGHRS, CDR2 YFSETQ. This CDR3 contains 13 residues. The V and J ends lost 7 bases and 1 base respectively, with 11 bases between them. DNA of the CDR3: TGCGCCAGCGGAACAGATTCGAACACTGAAGCTTTCTTT. Encoded protein: CASGTDSNTEAFF.

The chain recombines TRBV4-2 with TRBJ2-2, with 10 nucleotides matching TRBD1. This CDR3 is built from 15 residues. V gave up 5 bases and J gave up 1 base; unmatched junction bases: 1. Germline CDR1 is LGHNA and CDR2 is YNFKEQ. CDR3 sequence: CASSWDRGNTGELFF. CDR3 in DNA: TGTGCCAGCAGCTGGGACAGGGGGAACACCGGGGAGCTGTTTTTT.

This clonotype has a handful of counts. The chain uses TRBV6-5 and TRBJ1-5; TRBD1 aligns across 8 bases. Germline V gene lookup returns CDR1 MNHEY and CDR2 SVGAGI. The CDR3 contains 12 residues. Trimming cost V 10 bases and J 6 bases; bases outside gene matches: 5. The CDR3 DNA sequence: TGTGCCACAGGACAGGGCGGTCAGCCCCAGCATTTT. Its protein is CATGQGGQPQHF.

The chain carries TRBV29-1 and TRBJ1-6, with TRBD1 matching over 11 bases. V lost 5 bases and J lost 6; bases outside the gene matches: 6. The length of the CDR3 is 15 residues. Germline assignment: CDR1 SQVTM and CDR2 ANQGSEA. The CDR3 region is CSVRTGGLLNSPLHF. CDR3 DNA: TGCAGCGTTCGGACAGGGGGCCTTCTTAATTCACCCCTCCACTTT.

CDR3 in amino acids: CASSGIENEQFF. DNA for the CDR3: TGCGCCAGCTCCGGGATCGAGAATGAGCAGTTCTTC. The chain links TRBV4-1 to TRBJ2-1; TRBD2 might be the D (5 bases). The CDR3 sequence is 12 residues long. Germline values: CDR1 MGHRA, CDR2 YSYEKL. V lost 8 bases and J lost 7, with 12 bases in between.

The chain combines TRBV12-3 or TRBV12-4 with TRBJ1-2, with TRBD1 matching over 9 bases. Unmatched junction bases numbered 16, after V lost 7 bases and J lost 7 bases. The CDR3 is 16 amino acids. The CDR3 protein is CASTSYPGQGFGGYTF. The DNA for the CDR3 is TGTGCCAGCACCAGTTATCCGGGACAGGGATTCGGTGGCTACACCTTC.

This clonotype came up a few times. Here the CDR3 reads CAIRTPQETQYF. The CDR3 region has the DNA TGTGCCATCAGGACCCCTCAAGAGACCCAGTACTTC. J is TRBJ2-5 and V is TRBV10-3, with no clear D. Deletions cut 6 bases from V and 2 bases from J, with 7 bases between. The CDR3 has 12 residues. Germline V gene lookup returns CDR1 ENHRY and CDR2 SYGVKD.

This rearrangement joins TRBV18 to TRBJ2-5; D gene ambiguous. The CDR3 has 16 residues. Between the trimmed V and J ends, which lost 0 bases and 3 bases, there was a span of 14 bases. Germline CDR1 and CDR2: KGHSH and LQKENI. The CDR3 protein is CASSPPDDPTEETQYF. Written as DNA, the CDR3 is TGTGCCAGCTCACCACCCGATGACCCAACAGAAGAGACCCAGTACTTC. Together with reference TRBV18 and TRBJ2-5, the CDR3 gives the full variable domain: NAGVMQNPRHLVRRRGQEARLRCSPMKGHSHVYWYRQLPEEGLKFMVYLQKENIIDESGMPKERFSAEFPKEGPSILRIQQVVRGDSAAYFCASSPPDDPTEETQYFGPGTRLLVL.

This clonotype was seen at least ten times. The chain carries TRBV4-3 and TRBJ1-2; no reliable D call. The CDR3 runs to 15 residues. Germline V CDR1 and CDR2: LGHNA, YSLEER. The ends were cut back, 0 bases at V and 1 base at J, with 9 bases in the middle. CDR3 amino acids: CASSQDLANNYGYTF. As DNA, the CDR3 is TGCGCCAGCAGCCAAGATCTCGCTAATAACTATGGCTACACCTTC.

The sample holds a few counts of this clonotype. The chain combines TRBV7-8 with TRBJ1-1, with a possible D match to TRBD1 (5 bases). The CDR3 sequence is 15 residues long. Germline V gives CDR1 SGHVS, CDR2 FQNEAQ. V lost 5 bases, J lost 4 bases, and 17 bases lay in between. The CDR3 nucleotides read TGTGCCAGCAGCCTTTACAGGTTTCCGAGCACTGAAGCTTTCTTT. Amino acid sequence: CASSLYRFPSTEAFF. Using reference TRBV7-8 and TRBJ1-1 for the parts outside the CDR3, the full variable domain is GAGVSQSPRYKVAKRGQDVALRCDPISGHVSLFWYQQALGQGPEFLTYFQNEAQLDKSGLPSDRFFAERPEGSVSTLKIQRTQQEDSAVYLCASSLYRFPSTEAFFGQGTRLTVV.

This clonotype showed up many times. This chain connects TRBV29-1 to TRBJ2-5, with D possibly TRBD1 on 5 matching bases. The V end lost 0 bases, the J end lost 5 bases, and 16 bases lay between the germline ends. This CDR3 is 15 amino acids long. CDR1 SQVTM and CDR2 ANQGSEA come from the germline V gene. The CDR3 sequence: CSVEDPRGGMETQYF. The CDR3 bases are TGCAGCGTTGAAGATCCTAGGGGTGGTATGGAGACCCAGTACTTC.

The sample holds many counts of this clonotype. The chain joins TRBV11-2 to TRBJ2-2; 9 bases fit TRBD1. The V and J ends lost 3 bases and 3 bases, in that order; junction bases with no gene match: 14. This CDR3 is 19 amino acids long. Germline lookup yields CDR1 SGHAT and CDR2 FQNNGV. The CDR3 loop is CASSFSIYRGRVYTGELFF. CDR3 DNA sequence: TGTGCCAGCAGCTTTTCCATATACAGGGGGCGCGTGTACACCGGGGAGCTGTTTTTT.

J is TRBJ2-4 and V is TRBV11-1; either TRBD1 or TRBD2 may fit D (6 bases each). V lost 1 base, J lost 9 bases, and 10 bases lay in between. The germline CDR1 and CDR2 sequences are SGHAT and FQDESV (reference sequence). The CDR3 sequence is 13 residues long. CDR3 DNA sequence: TGTGCCAGCAGCTTAGACAGGGAGGCCATTCAGTACTTC. This translates into CASSLDREAIQYF.

This clonotype was observed once. Possible read error: a much larger clone is one base away. This chain uses TRBV7-8 with TRBJ2-2; weak D call: TRBD1 (6 bases). Trimming stripped 2 bases from V and 0 bases from J, with 7 bases between. The CDR3 totals 15 residues. The germline CDR1 and CDR2 sequences are SGHVS and FQNEAQ. CDR3 sequence: CASSLNRANTGELFF. The DNA of the CDR3 is TGTGCCAGCAGCTTAAACAGGGCGAACACCGGGGAGCTGTTTTTT.

The chain combines TRBV6-6 with TRBJ1-4, with no clear D. The length of the CDR3 is 13 residues. CDR1 and CDR2 (germline): MNHNY, SVGAGI (reference sequence). Between the trimmed V and J ends, which lost 7 bases and 8 bases, there was a span of 14 bases. CDR3 in amino acids: CASNLEGGEKLFF. The CDR3 DNA sequence: TGTGCCAGCAACCTTGAGGGCGGAGAAAAACTGTTTTTT.

The chain employs TRBV4-2 and TRBJ1-6, with a weak D call TRBD1 (5 bases). V shed 0 bases and J shed 5 bases, with 8 bases lying between them. In germline, CDR1 is LGHNA, CDR2 YNFKEQ. The CDR3 consists of 15 residues. The DNA of the CDR3 is TGTGCCAGCAGCCAAGAAAGGGACCATAATTCACCCCTCCACTTT. This sequence encodes CASSQERDHNSPLHF.

The genes are TRBV20-1 and TRBJ1-2; D is perhaps TRBD1 (5 bases). V lost 4 bases to trimming and J lost 2 bases, with 11 bases between them. The CDR3 is 13 amino acids. In germline, CDR1 is DFQATT, CDR2 SNEGSKA (reference sequence). The CDR3 coding sequence is TGCAGTGCTAAACGACAGCCAAACTATGGCTACACCTTC. This sequence encodes CSAKRQPNYGYTF.

A few counts support this clonotype. The genes are TRBV5-1 and TRBJ1-3; D gene unclear. CDR1 is SGHRS and CDR2 is YFSETQ in the germline V gene. Between the trimmed V and J ends, which lost 3 bases and 2 bases, there was a span of 12 bases. The CDR3 covers 15 residues. The CDR3 nucleotides are TGCGCCAGCAGCTCTTCGGACTCTACTGGAAACACCATATATTTT. Encoded protein: CASSSSDSTGNTIYF.

This clonotype was seen ten or more times. The V and J genes are TRBV5-1 and TRBJ2-3, with a possible D match to TRBD1 (5 bases). The V end was cut by 2 bases, the J end by 6 bases, with 16 bases between. CDR3 length: 15 amino acids. Germline loops: CDR1 SGHRS, CDR2 YFSETQ. The CDR3 DNA reads TGCGCCAGCAGCTTCCAGGGTCGTGTCTCCGATACGCAGTATTTT. This translates into CASSFQGRVSDTQYF.

The V and J genes are TRBV20-1 and TRBJ2-3, with 7 bases fitting TRBD2. Per germline, CDR1 DFQATT and CDR2 SNEGSKA (reference sequence). Trimming removed 4 bases from V and 0 bases from J; junction bases left unmatched: 1. The CDR3 covers 13 residues. CDR3 DNA: TGCAGTGCTATGGGGGGGAGCACAGATACGCAGTATTTT. Amino acids: CSAMGGSTDTQYF.

This clonotype was recorded at least ten times. V gene TRBV7-6 combines with J gene TRBJ1-5, with unresolved D. The CDR3 is made up of 15 amino acids. The germline V gene encodes CDR1 SGHVS and CDR2 FNYEAQ. Trimming stripped 1 base from V and 3 bases from J, with 10 bases between. As DNA, the CDR3 is TGTGCCAGCAGCTTAGGGGCCAGTAACAATCAGCCCCAGCATTTT. It translates to CASSLGASNNQPQHF.

The chain carries TRBV6-5 and TRBJ2-1; D uncertain. V lost 0 bases, J lost 10 bases, and 10 bases lay in between. CDR3 length equals 13 residues. In germline, CDR1 is MNHEY, CDR2 SVGAGI. CDR3 loop: CASSYSKVREQFF. CDR3 sequence (DNA): TGTGCCAGCAGTTACTCCAAGGTGCGGGAGCAGTTCTTC.

This clonotype was observed a few times. This chain uses TRBV6-5 with TRBJ1-6, with 7 bases lining up with TRBD1. This CDR3 is built from 17 residues. J was trimmed by 10 bases and V by 2 bases; bases with no gene match: 14. Germline V gene data show CDR1 as MNHEY and CDR2 as SVGAGI. CDR3 DNA sequence: TGTGCCAGCAGTTACGGATCACCGGGACAGAGTAGGTCACCCCTCCACTTT. Its translation: CASSYGSPGQSRSPLHF.